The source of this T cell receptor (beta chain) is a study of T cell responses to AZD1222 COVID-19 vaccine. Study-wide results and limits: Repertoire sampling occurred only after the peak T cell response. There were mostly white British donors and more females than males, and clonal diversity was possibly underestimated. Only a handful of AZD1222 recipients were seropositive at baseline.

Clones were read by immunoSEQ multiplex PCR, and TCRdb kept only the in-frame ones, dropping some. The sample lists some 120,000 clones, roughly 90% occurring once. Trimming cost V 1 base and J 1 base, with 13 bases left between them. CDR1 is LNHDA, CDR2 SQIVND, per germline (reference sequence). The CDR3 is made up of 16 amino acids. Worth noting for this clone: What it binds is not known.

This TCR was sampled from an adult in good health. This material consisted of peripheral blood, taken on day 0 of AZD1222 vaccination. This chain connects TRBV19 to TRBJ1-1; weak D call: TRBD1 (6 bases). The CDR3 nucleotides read TGTGCCAGTAGTATAGCTTGGCAGGGGAAGAACACTGAAGCTTTCTTT. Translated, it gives CASSIAWQGKNTEAFF.